This T cell receptor beta chain stems from a study of T-cell memory formation after mild COVID-19. Study information: Largely, the TCR clusters proved donor specific.

Only a few counts were recorded for this clonotype. What it recognizes is unknown. UMIs and sample barcodes were carried by the TCR alpha and TCR beta cDNA libraries that 5'RACE produced using constant-segment primers. One entry per CDR3 protein results from TCRdb running MiXCR on the 5' RACE reads. The sample carries hundreds of thousands of distinct CDR3 sequences, 20% recorded once. The CDR3 is 16 residues long. The germline CDR1 and CDR2 sequences are MNHEY and SMNVEV (reference sequence). V lost 5 bases, J lost 0 bases, and 6 bases stayed unmatched. Overall study results and limits: Shrinking CD4+ clones resided mostly in CM and EM, and CD8+ ones in EMRA.

The chain employs TRBV27 and TRBJ2-1; 8 positions agree with TRBD2. This receptor was taken from an adult woman who had mild COVID-19 (a few samples of this study predate the infection). Cell type and time point are not known. Material: PBMCs or a T cell subset sorted from them (not recorded which). For the CDR3, the DNA is TGTGCCAGCAGTAGGTTTAGCGGGAACTCCTACAATGAGCAGTTCTTC. This encodes CASSRFSGNSYNEQFF.